The clone carrying this TCR beta chain occurred a few times. This sample is drawn from a study of PD-L1 blockade in urothelial cancer. Study-wide background: Treatment start was followed by blood analysis at 3 weeks (second dose) and again at 6 weeks. T cell content in blood samples showed a median of about 150,000.

Germline assignment: CDR1 LGHNA and CDR2 YNFKEQ. The CDR3 extends over 15 amino acids. J gave up 5 bases and V 4 bases, and 8 bases lay outside the gene matches. This table comes from immunoSEQ multiplex PCR, and its TCRdb copy is limited to in-frame clones, with some not included. The profile covers roughly 46,000 clones, with around 85% appearing a single time and around 1.9% taken by the ten largest. Time point of the sample: peripheral blood 6 weeks after treatment start. The chain joins TRBV4-2 to TRBJ2-5; 9 nucleotides line up with TRBD1. The specimen comprised PBMCs, sampled around atezolizumab (anti-PD-L1) treatment. This receptor was obtained from a man aged 50 to 60 with urothelial cancer. DNA for the CDR3: TGTGCCAGCAGCCCAGGACAGGGGAAGGGTGAGACCCAGTACTTC. Its translation: CASSPGQGKGETQYF.